This T cell receptor beta chain was found in a study of spatial heterogeneity in lung cancer. Every TCR cDNA molecule bore its own unique molecular identifier. TCRdb processed the 5' RACE reads anew with MiXCR; each CDR3 protein has one entry. The data hold 40,000 to 45,000 distinct CDR3 sequences, with 6% to 7% observed a single time. The V segment lost 7 bases and the J segment 4 bases; nucleotides outside the gene matches: 4. CDR3 length equals 14 residues. Germline CDR1 and CDR2: SGHAT and FQNNGV. The time point denotes: sample taken at primary tumor resection. Tumor, nontumor lung or frozen PBMC supplied whole RNA, sequenced without sorting. In this sample, this clonotype turned up many times.

The chain combines TRBV11-2 with TRBJ2-5; TRBD2 matches at 12 bases. The TCR originated in a female donor with early-stage non-small cell lung cancer. The sample here was PBMCs, taken at surgery. The CDR3 nucleotides read TGTGCCAGCACCTTGACTAGCGGGGGAGAGACCCAGTACTTC. Encoded protein: CASTLTSGGETQYF.